Detailed here is one TCR beta chain. These data are taken from a study of cytomegalovirus exposure and HLA in healthy donors. Use of 60 Vbeta and 13 Jbeta primers characterized the PCR. The data were produced by immunoSEQ multiplex PCR, yet TCRdb's version contains in-frame clones alone and is incomplete. In total, the table holds 100,000 to 150,000 clones. Germline lookup yields CDR1 MRHNA and CDR2 SNTAGT. The length of the CDR3 is 16 residues. V shed 2 bases and J shed 5 bases, with 17 bases lying between them. V is TRBV6-4 and J is TRBJ2-3, with D perhaps TRBD1 (6 bases). The receptor was isolated from a man aged 25-40 years in good health and CMV-seronegative. The sample consisted of PBMCs. In DNA, the CDR3 is TGTGCCAGCAGTGACAGTAAAGGGGGACGAAGAGATACGCAGTATTTT. It encodes CASSDSKGGRRDTQYF.